A selection of T cell receptor beta chains follows, all from one sample in a study of T cell responses to AZD1222 COVID-19 vaccine. Method: immunoSEQ multiplex PCR; TCRdb's copy keeps in-frame clones and lacks some. In the table there are about 150,000 clones, 75% to 90% of which are singletons. The specimen comprised peripheral blood, sampled after recovery from COVID-19. These receptors were collected from an adult who had recovered from COVID-19. Both conserved end residues are part of each CDR3. The order of the fields is V gene, clone size, D gene, J gene, CDR3 DNA, CDR3 protein. D genes are given only for firm matches. Where a row states a size, it is once, few, many or the class of an expanded clone; other rows omit it.

V: TRBV7-3
size: -
D: TRBD1
J: TRBJ1-1
DNA: TGTGCCAGCAGCTTAAGTAGTTGGGACAGGGCCCTAACTTTAGACACTGAAGCTTTCTTT
CDR3: CASSLSSWDRALTLDTEAFF

V: TRBV27
size: -
D: TRBD1
J: TRBJ2-7
DNA: TGTGCCAGCAGTCCCCGGGACAGAGGGTCCACCTACGAGCAGTACTTC
CDR3: CASSPRDRGSTYEQYF

V: TRBV21-1
size: -
D: -
J: TRBJ2-1
DNA: TGTGCCAGCAGCGGACAGGGGGACAATGAGCAGTTCTTC
CDR3: CASSGQGDNEQFF

V: TRBV9
size: -
D: -
J: TRBJ2-7
DNA: TGTGCCAGCAGCGAAACGGGTTCTTCCTACGAGCAGTACTTC
CDR3: CASSETGSSYEQYF

V: TRBV4-3
size: -
D: -
J: TRBJ2-7
DNA: TGCGCCAGCAGCCAAGGACCTATCTACGAGCAGTACTTC
CDR3: CASSQGPIYEQYF

V: TRBV29-1
size: -
D: TRBD1
J: TRBJ1-6
DNA: TGCAGCGTAAGGGACAGGGGGGATTCACCCCTCCACTTT
CDR3: CSVRDRGDSPLHF

V: TRBV2
size: -
D: -
J: TRBJ2-2
DNA: TGTGCCAGCAGTGGGACGGCAACCGGGGAGCTGTTTTTT
CDR3: CASSGTATGELFF

V: TRBV6-1
size: -
D: TRBD2
J: TRBJ2-7
DNA: TGTGCCAGCAGTGAAGGGTTTTGGACTAGCTCGTCCTACGAGCAGTACTTC
CDR3: CASSEGFWTSSSYEQYF

V: TRBV7-8
size: -
D: TRBD1
J: TRBJ1-4
DNA: TGTGCCAGCAGCTTAGGACAGGGCGGTGAAAAACTGTTTTTT
CDR3: CASSLGQGGEKLFF

V: TRBV28
size: -
D: -
J: TRBJ2-4
DNA: TGTGCCAGCAGCCTCGGGGGACGGAGGTCACTTCGCTTAAACATTCAGTACTTC
CDR3: CASSLGGRRSLRLNIQYF

V: TRBV11-2
size: once
D: -
J: TRBJ1-2
DNA: TGTGCCAGCAGCTTAGTTCGCGGGTCAGGGGCGAACTATGGCTACACCTTC
CDR3: CASSLVRGSGANYGYTF

V: TRBV7-6
size: -
D: -
J: TRBJ2-7
DNA: TGTGCCAGCAGCTTAGAATCAGGGGAGATAGGCGGCGAGCAGTACTTC
CDR3: CASSLESGEIGGEQYF

V: TRBV9
size: -
D: TRBD1
J: TRBJ1-6
DNA: TGTGCCAGCAGCGTAGACAGGGGAAATTCACCCCTCCACTTT
CDR3: CASSVDRGNSPLHF

V: TRBV7-2
size: -
D: TRBD1
J: TRBJ2-7
DNA: TGTGCCAGCAGCCAAGGGACAGGGGCTCGAGAGCAGTACTTC
CDR3: CASSQGTGAREQYF

V: TRBV2
size: -
D: -
J: TRBJ1-1
DNA: TGTGCCAGCAGCCCTGAAGCTTTCTTT
CDR3: CASSPEAFF

V: TRBV9
size: -
D: TRBD1
J: TRBJ2-7
DNA: TGTGCCAGCAGCGTAAGGGGGCTGGCCGAGCAGTACTTC
CDR3: CASSVRGLAEQYF

V: TRBV5-4
size: few
D: TRBD1
J: TRBJ1-2
DNA: TGTGCCAGCAGCTTGGCTTCAGGGGGGCAGATCTATGGCTACACCTTC
CDR3: CASSLASGGQIYGYTF

V: TRBV6-5
size: -
D: -
J: TRBJ1-1
DNA: TGTGCCAGCAGTCTCCGGGGTCCTTATACTGAAGCTTTCTTT
CDR3: CASSLRGPYTEAFF

V: TRBV5-5
size: -
D: TRBD1
J: TRBJ1-2
DNA: TGTGCCAGCAGCCCTGCTAGGGGACAGGGAGCTAACTATGGCTACACCTTC
CDR3: CASSPARGQGANYGYTF

V: TRBV9
size: -
D: TRBD1
J: TRBJ1-1
DNA: TGTGCCAGCAGCGTAGCCCCAGGGGGCACTGAAGCTTTCTTT
CDR3: CASSVAPGGTEAFF

V: TRBV4-1
size: -
D: TRBD2
J: TRBJ2-7
DNA: TGCGCCAGCAGCCCGGGCGGCGGGGGGCCCCTCTCCTACGAGCAGTACTTC
CDR3: CASSPGGGGPLSYEQYF

V: TRBV9
size: -
D: -
J: TRBJ2-1
DNA: TGTGCCAGCAGCGTAGGGTACAATGAGCAGTTCTTC
CDR3: CASSVGYNEQFF

V: TRBV3-1/TRBV3-2
size: -
D: -
J: TRBJ2-3
DNA: TGTGCCAGCAGTAGACTTACAGATACGCAGTATTTT
CDR3: CASSRLTDTQYF

V: TRBV19
size: -
D: -
J: TRBJ1-2
DNA: TGTGCCAGTAGTATAGACGGGCAGTCCTATGGCTACACCTTC
CDR3: CASSIDGQSYGYTF

V: TRBV6-2/TRBV6-3
size: -
D: -
J: TRBJ2-5
DNA: TGTGCCAGCAGTTACTCGATGGCCCAACTAGAGACCCAGTACTTC
CDR3: CASSYSMAQLETQYF

V: TRBV2
size: -
D: -
J: TRBJ1-1
DNA: TGTGCCAGCAGTGAAGCCTCCCACCGACGGACGAACACTGAAGCTTTCTTT
CDR3: CASSEASHRRTNTEAFF

V: TRBV28
size: -
D: -
J: TRBJ1-1
DNA: TGTGCCAGCAGTTTTATGATCGGAGGGAACACTGAAGCTTTCTTT
CDR3: CASSFMIGGNTEAFF

V: TRBV10-3
size: -
D: TRBD2
J: TRBJ2-2
DNA: TGTGCCATCAGTGAGATCGGGACTAGCGGGAGAGGGAGCACCGGGGAGCTGTTTTTT
CDR3: CAISEIGTSGRGSTGELFF

V: TRBV3-1/TRBV3-2
size: -
D: -
J: TRBJ1-1
DNA: TGTGCCAGCAGCCAGGAACCGACGAGGTTGAACACTGAAGCTTTCTTT
CDR3: CASSQEPTRLNTEAFF

V: TRBV7-2
size: -
D: TRBD1
J: TRBJ1-5
DNA: TGTGCCAGCAGCTTAGATAGGACAGGGAATCAGCCCCAGCATTTT
CDR3: CASSLDRTGNQPQHF

V: TRBV13
size: -
D: -
J: TRBJ2-3
DNA: TGTGCCAGCAGTCAGGCTAAAGGGGGACCAGGGGATACGCAGTATTTT
CDR3: CASSQAKGGPGDTQYF

V: TRBV4-1
size: -
D: TRBD2
J: TRBJ2-1
DNA: TGCGCCAGCAGCCAAGATAAGGCTAGCGGGGAGTATATAAATGAGCAGTTCTTC
CDR3: CASSQDKASGEYINEQFF

V: TRBV27
size: -
D: -
J: TRBJ1-2
DNA: TGTGCCAGCAGTGGACTCAACTATGGCTACACCTTC
CDR3: CASSGLNYGYTF

V: TRBV15
size: -
D: TRBD1
J: TRBJ2-5
DNA: TGTGCCACCAGCCCGGACAGGGGGCCTCAAGAGACCCAGTACTTC
CDR3: CATSPDRGPQETQYF

V: TRBV29-1
size: once
D: TRBD2
J: TRBJ2-1
DNA: TGCAGCGCACCCGGGACTAGCGGTTTCTCCTACAATGAGCAGTTCTTC
CDR3: CSAPGTSGFSYNEQFF

V: TRBV10-1
size: once
D: -
J: TRBJ1-1
DNA: TGCGCCAGCAGCCATTCGGGTACTGAAGCTTTCTTT
CDR3: CASSHSGTEAFF

V: TRBV4-3
size: many
D: TRBD2
J: TRBJ2-3
DNA: TGCGCCAGCAGCCTCGGGACTAGCGGGGGGGGCACAGATACGCAGTATTTT
CDR3: CASSLGTSGGGTDTQYF

V: TRBV19
size: -
D: -
J: TRBJ1-5
DNA: TGTGCCAGTAGTAGGGGCCGTGGGGGGGCCAATCAGCCCCAGCATTTT
CDR3: CASSRGRGGANQPQHF

V: TRBV11-3
size: -
D: -
J: TRBJ1-2
DNA: TGTGCCAGCAGATGGGTGGGGGCGTCCTATGGCTACACCTTC
CDR3: CASRWVGASYGYTF

V: TRBV7-2
size: -
D: TRBD1
J: TRBJ2-5
DNA: TGTGCCAGCAGCTTAGTAGGACAGGGCGGAGGAGAGACCCAGTACTTC
CDR3: CASSLVGQGGGETQYF

V: TRBV7-2
size: -
D: -
J: TRBJ1-2
DNA: TGTGCCAGCAGGGACCCGGGACGGAGCGTTAACTATGGCTACACCTTC
CDR3: CASRDPGRSVNYGYTF

V: TRBV7-3
size: -
D: TRBD2
J: TRBJ2-2
DNA: TGTGCCAGCAGGCTCACTGGGACTACCTTGGGCGGGGAGCTGTTTTTT
CDR3: CASRLTGTTLGGELFF

V: TRBV9
size: -
D: -
J: TRBJ2-2
DNA: TGTGCCAGCAGCGTGAGTGGCCCGAGTACCGGGGAGCTGTTTTTT
CDR3: CASSVSGPSTGELFF

V: TRBV7-9
size: -
D: -
J: TRBJ1-2
DNA: TGTGCCAGCAGCTTAGATGTTTTGGGTTACCCGTTC
CDR3: CASSLDVLGYPF

V: TRBV9
size: -
D: -
J: TRBJ1-2
DNA: TGTGCCAGCAGCGTAGGAAATGATATTTATGGCTACACCTTC
CDR3: CASSVGNDIYGYTF

V: TRBV2
size: -
D: -
J: TRBJ2-5
DNA: TGTGCCAGCACTCGCCTGACTAGTCAAGAGACCCAGTACTTC
CDR3: CASTRLTSQETQYF

V: TRBV3-1/TRBV3-2
size: once
D: -
J: TRBJ1-2
DNA: TGTGCCAGCAGCCAAGCATCCGGGAACTATGGCTACACCTTC
CDR3: CASSQASGNYGYTF